This TCR beta chain was recorded in a study of T cells in Graves' hyperthyroidism and ophthalmopathy (dated by TCRdb to the late 2010s). A note on the overall study: Peripheral blood was sampled at the time of initial diagnosis, prior to any treatment. After sampling, hyperthyroidism patients received methimazole starting at 30 mg daily, and ophthalmopathy patients received high-dose intravenous methylprednisolone. The paper reports TCR Vbeta CDR3 sequencing of roughly 140 peripheral blood samples: over 40 ophthalmopathy, over 70 hyperthyroidism and roughly 17 progressor patients. Whether ophthalmopathy could be predicted prospectively was tested in an independent validation cohort made up of roughly 19 hyperthyroidism patients plus 17 patients who later progressed to ophthalmopathy. TCR V-J signatures able to tell the groups apart were searched for in a discovery cohort of some 100 patients, of whom around 42 had Graves' ophthalmopathy and about 55 had stable Graves' hyperthyroidism. The 100 or so discovery patients were randomly divided into training and test sets at a 7:3 ratio. In six Graves' hyperthyroidism patients, the study also compared T-cell repertoires from thyroid tissue with T-cell repertoires from blood.

Stable Graves' hyperthyroidism was defined as no progression to ophthalmopathy during 18 months of follow-up. The hyperthyroidism patients were between 18 and 65 years old and newly diagnosed, with a disease duration of less than 2 months. The study excluded patients with uncontrolled infections, other autoimmune diseases, pregnancy or lactation. Diagnoses were established on the basis of clinical symptoms, serum thyroxine and TRAb, thyroid ultrasound, and orbital computed tomography. Ficoll-Paque density gradient centrifugation was used to isolate PBMCs from about 10 ml of fresh peripheral blood. Total RNA was extracted using Trizol reagent, and RNA quality was assessed on an Agilent 2100 Bioanalyzer. In regard to this clonotype: The clone's antigen remains unknown. Being one base from a much bigger clone, this may be a read error.

General findings and caveats noted by the study authors: In validation, progression to ophthalmopathy was predicted by the model with nearly 71% sensitivity and approximately 78% specificity, a median of around 5.9 months before onset. Most expanded thyroid clonotypes (frequency above 0.001) were also found in blood, which suggests that blood repertoires may mirror thyroid immune responses. No statistical method was used to fix the sample size in advance, and group allocation was not hidden from the investigators. A model built on a 13 V-J signature distinguished ophthalmopathy from stable hyperthyroidism, reaching around 88% sensitivity and under 84% specificity in cross-validation and 80%/75% in testing.

The CDR3 contains 15 residues, cysteine and phenylalanine counted. Just the 45-base CDR3 DNA is kept, in frame starting at base 1. Sequences SGDLS (CDR1) and YYNGEE (CDR2) are obtained from the germline V gene. Amplification of TCR beta CDR3 regions was carried out from RNA transcripts. The TCR CDR3 was subjected to a first round of RT-PCR using the HTBI primer set and the Qiagen OneStep RT-PCR kit. A second multiplex PCR round built the libraries, followed by size selection and purification. Libraries were sequenced paired-end with 100 bp reads on an Illumina HiSeq2000. Per the source publication's procedure: Raw data were processed with SOAPnuke, discarding reads with adapters, uncalled bases, mean Phred below 15, or no exact constant-primer or identifier match. High-quality paired reads were merged using COPE v1.2.5, and each unique nucleotide sequence was defined as a clonotype. Clonotypes were aligned to IMGT TRBV, TRBD and TRBJ reference segments using MiTCR v1.1. The analysis included only V-J combinations with a frequency above 0.0001, which together covered 99% to 99.2% of the repertoires. A TCS score was defined as the ratio of F50 (clonal expansion) to E x V (chaos), with BLOSUM62-based TCRdist applied between CDR3 peptides within each V-J. Welch's t-statistics and random forest reduced approximately 520 V-J features to roughly 13, which were used in a naive Bayes classifier (R e1071). Thyroid-blood repertoire similarity was quantified with the Morisita-Horn index. Starting from the raw public reads, TCRdb applied fastp trimming at Q25, assembled clones with MiXCR and retained in-frame beta chains. Every distinct CDR3 protein forms one entry, paired with its most common genes and DNA. Here the V and J calls rest on TCRdb's processing, not on the authors' analysis. The sample data list just under 750,000 distinct CDR3 sequences, and roughly a third of these were observed just once. The ten biggest clones cover around 30% of the sample.

Sequencing input: blood. The receptor's source is a woman between 40 and 50 years old with Graves' hyperthyroidism. The sequence is built from TRBV9 and TRBJ1-1; 8 of the junction bases match TRBD1. The CDR3 reads as follows: CASSSGQGGDTGAFF. The DNA sequence is given as TGTGCCAGCAGCTCTGGACAGGGAGGGGACACTGGAGCTTTCTTT.